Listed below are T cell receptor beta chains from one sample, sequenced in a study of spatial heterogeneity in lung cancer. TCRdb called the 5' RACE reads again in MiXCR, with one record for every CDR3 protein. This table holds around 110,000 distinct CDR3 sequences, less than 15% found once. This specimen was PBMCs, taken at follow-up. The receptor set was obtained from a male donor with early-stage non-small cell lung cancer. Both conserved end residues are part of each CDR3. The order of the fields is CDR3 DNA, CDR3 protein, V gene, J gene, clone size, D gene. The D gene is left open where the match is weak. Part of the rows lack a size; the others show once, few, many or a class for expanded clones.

cdr3_nt: TGTGCCAGCAGCCCGGAATACGGTCAGCCCCAGCATTTT; cdr3_aa: CASSPEYGQPQHF; v_call: TRBV5-4; j_call: TRBJ1-5; clone_size: -; d_call: -
cdr3_nt: TGTGCCTGGAGTGTATTCGTGGAGACCCAGTACTTC; cdr3_aa: CAWSVFVETQYF; v_call: TRBV30; j_call: TRBJ2-5; clone_size: many; d_call: -
cdr3_nt: TGCAGCGTTGGAGAGACCAGGAGTGGCAATCAGCCCCAGCATTTT; cdr3_aa: CSVGETRSGNQPQHF; v_call: TRBV29-1; j_call: TRBJ1-5; clone_size: many; d_call: -
cdr3_nt: TGCGCCAGCAGCTTGACAGTACATCAAGAGACCCAGTACTTC; cdr3_aa: CASSLTVHQETQYF; v_call: TRBV5-1; j_call: TRBJ2-5; clone_size: -; d_call: -
cdr3_nt: TGTGCCAGTACGGGTAGCGGGGGACGCACAGATACGCAGTATTTT; cdr3_aa: CASTGSGGRTDTQYF; v_call: TRBV19; j_call: TRBJ2-3; clone_size: many; d_call: TRBD2
cdr3_nt: TGCGCCAGCACCCCGGGACAGGGGAGGGGAGATACGCAGTATTTT; cdr3_aa: CASTPGQGRGDTQYF; v_call: TRBV5-1; j_call: TRBJ2-3; clone_size: few; d_call: TRBD1
cdr3_nt: TGTGCCAGCAGCCGTGGAATAGGGAGGGGTGAGCAGTTCTTC; cdr3_aa: CASSRGIGRGEQFF; v_call: TRBV7-2; j_call: TRBJ2-1; clone_size: -; d_call: TRBD2
cdr3_nt: TGTGCCAGCAGCAAGACAGGGGATGGCTACACCTTC; cdr3_aa: CASSKTGDGYTF; v_call: TRBV7-9; j_call: TRBJ1-2; clone_size: -; d_call: TRBD1
cdr3_nt: TGTGCCAGTATAGGGACAGGGTCGTCCTACGAGCAGTACTTC; cdr3_aa: CASIGTGSSYEQYF; v_call: TRBV28; j_call: TRBJ2-7; clone_size: many; d_call: TRBD1
cdr3_nt: TGTGCCAGCAGCTCCGGACAGACCCGGTCCTACAATGAGCAGTTCTTC; cdr3_aa: CASSSGQTRSYNEQFF; v_call: TRBV11-2; j_call: TRBJ2-1; clone_size: -; d_call: -